This TCR beta chain was documented in a study of regulatory T cells in long-lasting Graves disease. The CDR3 has 15 amino acids. Losses at the gene ends were 6 bases for V and 12 bases for J; bases not matched to a gene: 13. Germline CDR1 is MNHNS and CDR2 is SASEGT. General study points: Authors noted too few samples as a limitation. Patients with persistent disease shared some 2,900 public clonotypes, outpacing the roughly 1,000 shared by new patients.

Relying on iRepertoire HTBI primers and Arm-PCR of CDR3 regions, the team built TCR beta libraries. TCRdb re-derived calls from the multiplex PCR reads in MiXCR, one entry per CDR3 protein. This table has 530,000 or so distinct CDR3 sequences, approximately 15% appearing once. Time point specified: newly diagnosed GD, antithyroid drugs for less than 3 months. The TCR library was made from RNA extracted from PBMCs. To note about this clonotype: Its antigen is not identified.

The sample also formed part of further work on T cells in Graves' hyperthyroidism and ophthalmopathy.

V is TRBV6-1 and J is TRBJ2-1; 11 bases agree with TRBD2. This TCR derives from a young man with Graves disease. This sample comprised peripheral blood mononuclear cells (PBMCs), obtained at new diagnosis, from a patient treated with antithyroid drugs. CDR3 nucleotide sequence: TGTGCCAGCAGCGTAACTAGCGGGAGTGGGTATGGGCAGTTCTTC. This sequence encodes CASSVTSGSGYGQFF.